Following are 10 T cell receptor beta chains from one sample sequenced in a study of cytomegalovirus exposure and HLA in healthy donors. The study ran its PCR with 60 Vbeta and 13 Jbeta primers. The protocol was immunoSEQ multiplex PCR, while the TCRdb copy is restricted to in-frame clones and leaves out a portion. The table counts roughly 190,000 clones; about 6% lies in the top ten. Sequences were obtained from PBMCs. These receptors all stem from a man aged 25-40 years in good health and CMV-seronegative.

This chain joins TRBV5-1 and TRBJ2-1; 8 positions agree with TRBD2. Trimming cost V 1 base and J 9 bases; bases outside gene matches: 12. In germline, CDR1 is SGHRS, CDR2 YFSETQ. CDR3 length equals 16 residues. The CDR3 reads CASSLRPLAGNPEQFF. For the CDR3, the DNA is TGCGCCAGCAGCTTGAGGCCCTTAGCGGGAAATCCTGAGCAGTTCTTC.

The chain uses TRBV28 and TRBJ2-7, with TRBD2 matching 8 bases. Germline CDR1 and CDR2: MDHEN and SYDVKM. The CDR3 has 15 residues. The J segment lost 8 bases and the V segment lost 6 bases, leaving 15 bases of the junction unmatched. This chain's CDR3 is CASSQPGAGALQQYF. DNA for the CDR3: TGTGCCAGCAGCCAACCAGGAGCGGGAGCCCTCCAGCAGTACTTC.

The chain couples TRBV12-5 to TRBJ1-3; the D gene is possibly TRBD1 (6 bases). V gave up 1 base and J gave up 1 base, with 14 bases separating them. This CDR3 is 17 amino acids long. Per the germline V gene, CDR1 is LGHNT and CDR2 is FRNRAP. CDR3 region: CASGLADSTGSGNTIYF. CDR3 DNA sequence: TGTGCTAGTGGTTTGGCCGACTCAACAGGGTCTGGAAACACCATATATTTT.

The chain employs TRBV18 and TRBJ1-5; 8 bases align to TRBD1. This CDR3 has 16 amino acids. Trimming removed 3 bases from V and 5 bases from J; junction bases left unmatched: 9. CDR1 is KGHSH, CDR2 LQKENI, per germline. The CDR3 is CASSPVGQGLDQPQHF. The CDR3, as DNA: TGTGCCAGCTCACCCGTAGGACAGGGTCTCGATCAGCCCCAGCATTTT.

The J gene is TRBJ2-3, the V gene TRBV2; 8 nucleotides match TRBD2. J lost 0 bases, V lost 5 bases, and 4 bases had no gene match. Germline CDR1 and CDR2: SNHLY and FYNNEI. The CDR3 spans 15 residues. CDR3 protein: CASSSIAGSTDTQYF. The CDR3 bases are TGTGCCAGCAGTTCTATAGCGGGAAGCACAGATACGCAGTATTTT.

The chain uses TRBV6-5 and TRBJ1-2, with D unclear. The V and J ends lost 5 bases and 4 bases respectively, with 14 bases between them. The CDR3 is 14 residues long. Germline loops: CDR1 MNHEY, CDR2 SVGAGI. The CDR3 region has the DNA TGTGCCAGCAGTGAATTTACGGTAACCTATGGCTACACCTTC. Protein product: CASSEFTVTYGYTF.

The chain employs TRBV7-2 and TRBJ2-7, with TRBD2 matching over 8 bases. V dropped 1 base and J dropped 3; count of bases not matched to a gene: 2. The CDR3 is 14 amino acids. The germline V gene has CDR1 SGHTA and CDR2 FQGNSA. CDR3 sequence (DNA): TGTGCCAGCAGCTTAGATCGGGGGGGCTACGAGCAGTACTTC. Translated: CASSLDRGGYEQYF.

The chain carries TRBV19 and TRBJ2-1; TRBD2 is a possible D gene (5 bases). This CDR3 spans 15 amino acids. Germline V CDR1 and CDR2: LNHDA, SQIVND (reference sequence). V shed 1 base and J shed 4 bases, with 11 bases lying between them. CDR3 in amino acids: CASSIGSRGYNEQFF. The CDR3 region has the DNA TGTGCCAGTAGTATAGGTAGTCGAGGGTACAATGAGCAGTTCTTC.

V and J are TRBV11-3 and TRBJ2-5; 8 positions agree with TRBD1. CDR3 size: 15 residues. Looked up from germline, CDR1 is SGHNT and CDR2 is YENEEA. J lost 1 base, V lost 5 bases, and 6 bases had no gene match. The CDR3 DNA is TGTGCCAGCAGCCAGACGGACAGGGCCCAAGAGACCCAGTACTTC. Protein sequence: CASSQTDRAQETQYF.

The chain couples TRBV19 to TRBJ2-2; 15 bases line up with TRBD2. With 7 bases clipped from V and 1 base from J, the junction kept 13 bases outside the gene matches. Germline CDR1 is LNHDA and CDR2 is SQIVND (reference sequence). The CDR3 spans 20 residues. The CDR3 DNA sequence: TGTGCCAGTACCCTTGGACTAGCGGGGGGGTTCTTCCAGAACACCGGGGAGCTGTTTTTT. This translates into CASTLGLAGGFFQNTGELFF.